The source of this T cell receptor beta chain is a study of cytomegalovirus exposure and HLA in healthy donors. The wider study: An earlier analysis found around 100 million unique TCR beta sequences from about 190 million T cells. Study-wide results and caveats: Trimming of TCR beta V- and J-genes showed a link, identified in a later analysis, to a missense DCLRE1C variant.

Notes on this clone: Its specificity is not known.

This CDR3 has 15 amino acids. CDR1 MDHEN and CDR2 SYDVKM come from the germline V gene. The V end lost 1 base, the J end lost 2 bases, and 6 bases lay between the germline ends. A multiplex PCR was run with 60 Vbeta primers and 13 Jbeta primers. Generated by immunoSEQ multiplex PCR, the TCRdb table keeps only in-frame clones and is missing some. Here the sample table reports under 150,000 clones. The chain joins TRBV28 to TRBJ2-6, with no clear D. This sequence was found in a woman aged 40-49 years in good health and CMV-seronegative. Source material: PBMCs. CDR3 in DNA: TGTGCCAGCAGTTTATATTCTGCTGGGGCCAACGTCCTGACTTTC. This sequence encodes CASSLYSAGANVLTF.